Following are 14 T cell receptor beta chains from one sample sequenced in a study of blood T cell repertoires in COVID-19. Libraries were prepared by immunoSEQ multiplex PCR; TCRdb keeps only in-frame clonotypes and omits some of them. The table includes about 220,000 clones, around 82% detected once. The source material was peripheral blood. These receptor sequences come from a woman in her seventies with acute or convalescent COVID-19.

There are a few counts of this clone. The gene calls are TRBV6-5 and TRBJ1-2, with D tentatively TRBD1 (6 bases). Germline V gene sequence: CDR1 MNHEY, CDR2 SVGAGI. V was shortened by 5 bases and J by 7 bases, with 11 bases between the two germline ends. The CDR3 runs to 12 residues. The CDR3 reads CASSQGWGGYTF. CDR3 DNA sequence: TGTGCCAGCAGTCAGGGGTGGGGTGGCTACACCTTC.

V is TRBV29-1 and J is TRBJ2-1; a possible D gene is TRBD2 (5 bases). Looked up from germline, CDR1 is SQVTM and CDR2 is ANQGSEA. V gave up 4 bases and J gave up 5 bases, with 6 bases separating them. This CDR3 has 11 amino acids. In DNA form, the CDR3 reads TGCAGCGTTGCTAGCCACAATGAGCAGTTCTTC. Residues: CSVASHNEQFF.

In this sample, this clone turned up a few times. This chain connects TRBV3-1 (or the pseudogene TRBV3-2) to TRBJ1-1; 7 bases fit TRBD1. Unmatched junction bases numbered 4, after V lost 5 bases and J lost 1 base. This CDR3 comprises 14 residues. Per the germline V gene, CDR1 is LGHDT and CDR2 is YNNKEL (reference sequence). CDR3 loop: CASSVQGWNTEAFF. CDR3 DNA: TGTGCCAGCAGCGTACAGGGGTGGAACACTGAAGCTTTCTTT.

The rearrangement joins TRBV20-1 to TRBJ1-2; 8 bases agree with TRBD1. The CDR3 has 13 residues. V shed 3 bases, J shed 7 bases, and the junction held 7 bases outside the gene matches. Germline CDR1 reads DFQATT; CDR2 reads SNEGSKA (reference sequence). The CDR3 nucleotides read TGCAGTGCTAGTTCAGGGGGCGCCCGTGGCTACACCTTC. This encodes CSASSGGARGYTF.

The chain recombines TRBV5-1 with TRBJ2-2; D possibly corresponds to TRBD1 (6 bases). Trimming took 4 bases from V and 5 from J, leaving 21 bases between them. The CDR3 sequence is 17 residues long. Germline V gives CDR1 SGHRS, CDR2 YFSETQ. The CDR3 region has the DNA TGCGCCAGCAGCCTCCGCCTTGGGGGCCGAGGGACCGGGGAGCTGTTTTTT. It specifies CASSLRLGGRGTGELFF. The full variable domain, rest sourced from reference TRBV5-1 and TRBJ2-2, is KAGVTQTPRYLIKTRGQQVTLSCSPISGHRSVSWYQQTPGQGLQFLFEYFSETQRNKGNFPGRFSGRQFSNSRSEMNVSTLELGDSALYLCASSLRLGGRGTGELFFGEGSRLTVL.

The chain is built from TRBV20-1 and TRBJ2-7; TRBD2 might be the D (7 bases). Germline V gives CDR1 DFQATT, CDR2 SNEGSKA (reference sequence). This CDR3 has 16 amino acids. V was cut by 3 bases and J by 6 bases, with 24 bases left in between. Written as DNA, the CDR3 is TGCAGTGCTAGTTGGGTCGGGGCAGGGGAGGGTTCCGAGCAGTACTTC. This translates into CSASWVGAGEGSEQYF.

V and J are TRBV27 and TRBJ2-2, with 10 bases fitting TRBD1. Germline values: CDR1 MNHEY, CDR2 SMNVEV (reference sequence). Trimming took 6 bases from V and 5 from J; bases not matched to a gene: 0. This CDR3 has 13 amino acids. CDR3 nucleotide sequence: TGTGCCAGCAGGGACAGGGGGACCGGGGAGCTGTTTTTT. This encodes CASRDRGTGELFF.

This clone has just a few counts. The genes are TRBV2 and TRBJ2-7, with D possibly being TRBD1 (5 bases). V dropped 6 bases and J dropped 3 bases, with 12 bases sitting between them. Germline V gives CDR1 SNHLY, CDR2 FYNNEI. The CDR3 extends over 13 amino acids. The CDR3 region has the DNA TGTGCCAGCAGCGAACAGGCTGTCTACGAGCAGTACTTC. This encodes CASSEQAVYEQYF.

The rearrangement links TRBV7-9 to TRBJ2-5; 7 bases are shared with TRBD1. The V gene's germline CDR1 is SEHNR and CDR2 FQNEAQ (reference sequence). The CDR3 sequence is 14 residues long. Trimming cost V 6 bases and J 5 bases; bases outside gene matches: 9. CDR3 in DNA: TGTGCCAGCAGACACAATCAACAGGGGGAGACCCAGTACTTC. This encodes CASRHNQQGETQYF.

This clone was counted between two and nine times. The chain joins TRBV7-3 to TRBJ2-3, with D maybe TRBD1 (5 bases). CDR3 length: 16 residues. Germline V lookup: CDR1 SGHTA, CDR2 FQGTGA. Trimming left V 5 bases short and J 0 bases short, with 15 bases between. The CDR3 region is CASSRVAGPSTDTQYF. The DNA for the CDR3 is TGTGCCAGCAGCCGAGTTGCAGGGCCAAGCACAGATACGCAGTATTTT.

The chain recombines TRBV29-1 with TRBJ1-1; the match to TRBD1 covers 9 bases. With V trimmed by 7 bases and J by 4 bases, 7 bases remained unmatched. Germline CDR1 reads SQVTM; CDR2 reads ANQGSEA. This CDR3 has 13 residues. This CDR3 reads CSGQGQGITEAFF. The CDR3 nucleotides read TGCAGCGGGCAAGGACAGGGGATCACTGAAGCTTTCTTT.

This rearrangement joins TRBV9 to TRBJ1-2; possible D gene TRBD1, 6 bases. With 7 bases removed from V and 2 bases from J, the gap between germline ends came to 12 bases. Germline V gene lookup returns CDR1 SGDLS and CDR2 YYNGEE. The CDR3 extends over 13 amino acids. In nucleotides, the CDR3 is TGTGCCAGCTCCCTACAGGGAAACTATGGCTACACCTTC. Residues: CASSLQGNYGYTF. Full variable domain (outside the CDR3, taken from reference TRBV9 and TRBJ1-2): DSGVTQTPKHLITATGQRVTLRCSPRSGDLSVYWYQQSLDQGLQFLIQYYNGEERAKGNILERFSAQQFPDLHSELNLSSLELGDSALYFCASSLQGNYGYTFGSGTRLTVV.

The CDR3 here is CASSLDLGTSGPYEQYF. Here the CDR3 DNA reads TGTGCCAGCAGCTTAGACCTCGGGACTAGCGGTCCCTACGAGCAGTACTTC. V is TRBV7-8 and J is TRBJ2-7, with 11 bases matching TRBD2. The CDR3 sequence is 17 residues long. CDR1 and CDR2 (germline): SGHVS, FQNEAQ. The J segment lost 2 bases and the V segment lost 1 base, leaving 7 bases of the junction unmatched. The full variable domain, completed using reference TRBV7-8 and TRBJ2-7, is GAGVSQSPRYKVAKRGQDVALRCDPISGHVSLFWYQQALGQGPEFLTYFQNEAQLDKSGLPSDRFFAERPEGSVSTLKIQRTQQEDSAVYLCASSLDLGTSGPYEQYFGPGTRLTVT.

The chain joins TRBV6-4 to TRBJ1-2, with 7 bases aligning to TRBD1. Germline-derived CDR1 and CDR2 are MRHNA and SNTAGT. After removal of 6 bases from V and 0 bases from J, the junction contained 4 bases not matched to a gene. This CDR3 contains 14 residues. CDR3 coding DNA: TGTGCCAGCAGCCGGGACAGATCTAACTATGGCTACACCTTC. As protein: CASSRDRSNYGYTF.